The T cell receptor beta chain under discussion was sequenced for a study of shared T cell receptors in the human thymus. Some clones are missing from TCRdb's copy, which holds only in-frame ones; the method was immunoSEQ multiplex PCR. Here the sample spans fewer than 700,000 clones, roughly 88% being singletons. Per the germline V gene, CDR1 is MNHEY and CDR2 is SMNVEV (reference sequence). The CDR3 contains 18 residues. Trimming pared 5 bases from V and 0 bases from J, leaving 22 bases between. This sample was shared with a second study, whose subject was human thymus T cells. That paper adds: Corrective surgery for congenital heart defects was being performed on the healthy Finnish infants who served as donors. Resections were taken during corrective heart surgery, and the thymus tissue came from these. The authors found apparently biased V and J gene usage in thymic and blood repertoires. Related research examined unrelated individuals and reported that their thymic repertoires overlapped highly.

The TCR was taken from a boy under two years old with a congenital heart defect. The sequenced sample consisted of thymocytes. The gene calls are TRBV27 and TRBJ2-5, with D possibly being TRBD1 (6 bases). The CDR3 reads CASSPWTARANHQETQYF. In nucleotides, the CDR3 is TGTGCCAGCAGTCCCTGGACAGCCCGGGCAAACCACCAAGAGACCCAGTACTTC.